A single sample gave rise to the 25 T cell receptor beta chains below, sequenced in a study of CD8 T cells in ankylosing spondylitis. Study observations and caveats: One TCR beta motif, made up of roughly 8 highly homologous variants, appeared characteristic of ankylosing spondylitis blood.

One entry per CDR3 protein, called by TCRdb with MiXCR from the 5' RACE reads. The sample lists roughly 90,000 distinct CDR3 sequences; roughly 9% were seen once. These receptors have no known antigen. Sequenced sample: blood, either unsorted or a sorted T cell fraction (not recorded which). The receptor source for this set is a male donor with ankylosing spondylitis.

This clonotype was picked up many times. This chain joins TRBV7-2 and TRBJ2-7; no firm D call. The CDR3 consists of 14 residues. Trimming shortened V by 2 bases and J by 2 bases, and 10 bases separated the two germline ends. Germline CDR1 SGHTA, CDR2 FQGNSA. CDR3 DNA sequence: TGTGCCAGCAGCTTAATGGTTAGTGCCTACGAGCAGTACGTC. It translates to CASSLMVSAYEQYV.

This clonotype has ten or more counts. The chain links TRBV6-1 to TRBJ1-2; no reliable D call. This CDR3 has 12 amino acids. The germline V and J ends were trimmed by 4 bases and 7 bases, with 10 bases remaining between them. Germline values: CDR1 MNHNS, CDR2 SASEGT. CDR3 DNA: TGTGCCAGCAGTGGGCTCACCCCTGGCTACACCTTC. Amino acid sequence: CASSGLTPGYTF.

Only a few counts were recorded for this clonotype. This chain connects TRBV28 to TRBJ2-1; TRBD2 aligns across 10 bases. Germline CDR1 reads MDHEN; CDR2 reads SYDVKM. The length of the CDR3 is 17 residues. V shed 5 bases, J shed 4 bases, and the junction held 11 bases outside the gene matches. Here the CDR3 reads CASSGLAGEARYNEQFF. The CDR3 bases are TGTGCCAGCAGTGGGCTAGCGGGAGAGGCCCGTTACAATGAGCAGTTCTTC.

In its sample, this clonotype was seen many times. The CDR3 region is CASSQNQVMNTEAFF. The CDR3 DNA follows: TGTGCCAGCAGCCAAAACCAGGTTATGAACACTGAAGCTTTCTTT. The chain uses TRBV3-1 and TRBJ1-1; D call uncertain. This CDR3 comprises 15 residues. CDR1 LGHDT and CDR2 YNNKEL come from the germline V gene (reference sequence). Trimming pared 2 bases from V and 0 bases from J, leaving 10 bases between. Based on the CDR3 plus reference TRBV3-1 and TRBJ1-1, the full variable domain is DTAVSQTPKYLVTQMGNDKSIKCEQNLGHDTMYWYKQDSKKFLKIMFSYNNKELIINETVPNRFSPKSPDKAHLNLHINSLELGDSAVYFCASSQNQVMNTEAFFGQGTRLTVV.

The sample holds a few counts of this clonotype. The chain couples TRBV12-3 or TRBV12-4 to TRBJ2-1; 12 bases are shared with TRBD2. V shed 6 bases, J shed 4 bases, and the junction held 7 bases outside the gene matches. This CDR3 has 16 residues. The CDR3 region is CASSELAGGIYNEQFF. CDR3 nucleotides: TGTGCCAGCAGCGAGCTAGCGGGAGGGATATACAATGAGCAGTTCTTC.

This chain uses TRBV2 with TRBJ1-1, with a possible D match to TRBD1 (5 bases). Trimming took off 6 bases at V and 0 bases at J, with 17 bases between the two ends. The CDR3 loop spans 16 amino acids. Germline V gives CDR1 SNHLY, CDR2 FYNNEI. The CDR3: CASSPGGGSLNTEAFF. CDR3 coding DNA: TGTGCCAGCAGCCCGGGGGGGGGTAGTTTGAACACTGAAGCTTTCTTT.

In DNA, the CDR3 is TGTGCCAGCAGCGGGGTAGCCAAAAACATTCAGTACTTC. This codes for CASSGVAKNIQYF. The rearrangement joins TRBV6-1 to TRBJ2-4; a weak D match, TRBD2 (5 bases). The germline V gene has CDR1 MNHNS and CDR2 SASEGT. Trimming shortened V by 6 bases and J by 0 bases, and 6 bases separated the two germline ends. The CDR3 is 13 amino acids.

This clonotype has more than one count but fewer than ten. The chain is built from TRBV24-1 and TRBJ2-3; 8 positions match TRBD2. This CDR3 spans 14 amino acids. V trimming: 2 bases; J trimming: 6 bases; junction bases outside the gene matches: 3. CDR1 is KGHDR, CDR2 SFDVKD, per germline. In DNA, the CDR3 is TGTGCCACCAGTGATTCCGGGACTAGTGATACGCAGTATTTT. Protein sequence: CATSDSGTSDTQYF.

This clonotype was found many times. J is TRBJ2-7 and V is TRBV30, with 9 bases matching TRBD2. CDR1 GTSNPN and CDR2 SVGIG come from the germline V gene (reference sequence). The CDR3 runs to 13 residues. Trimming took 7 bases from V and 4 from J; bases not matched to a gene: 8. Here the CDR3 reads CAFLPGLAYEQYF. CDR3 nucleotides: TGTGCCTTTCTGCCGGGACTAGCATACGAGCAGTACTTC.

In its sample, this clonotype was seen many times. This chain links TRBV21-1 with TRBJ1-5; the table's D call, TRBD1, has no DNA check behind it. TRBV21-1 has pseudogene status. The CDR3 length is 15 residues. The CDR3 reads CASSPEGDSNQPQHF. Here the CDR3 DNA reads TGTGCCAGCAGCCCCGAAGGGGATAGCAATCAGCCCCAGCATTTT.

This clonotype was observed at least ten times. This rearrangement joins TRBV4-1 to TRBJ2-1; the D gene is possibly TRBD2 (5 bases). V was shortened by 1 base and J by 0 bases, with 10 bases between the two germline ends. Germline loops: CDR1 MGHRA, CDR2 YSYEKL. The CDR3 contains 16 residues. CDR3 amino acids: CASSQGMGSSYNEQFF. The CDR3 DNA is TGCGCCAGCAGCCAAGGGATGGGGAGCTCCTACAATGAGCAGTTCTTC.

Many counts were recorded for this clonotype. The V gene is TRBV12-3 or TRBV12-4, the J gene TRBJ1-2; a possible D gene is TRBD1 (5 bases). The V and J ends lost 10 bases and 0 bases respectively, with 18 bases between them. This CDR3 is built from 15 residues. The CDR3: CATITKGGANYGYTF. In DNA form, the CDR3 reads TGTGCCACCATTACGAAGGGAGGGGCTAACTATGGCTACACCTTC.

This clonotype was found a few times. The chain employs TRBV5-1 and TRBJ2-2, with D unresolved. V was shortened by 0 bases and J by 1 base, with 4 bases between the two germline ends. CDR1 and CDR2 (germline): SGHRS, YFSETQ. The CDR3 extends over 14 amino acids. CDR3 region: CASSLELNTGELFF. DNA for the CDR3: TGCGCCAGCAGCTTGGAATTGAACACCGGGGAGCTGTTTTTT.

The chain links TRBV12-3 or TRBV12-4 to TRBJ2-7; tentative D call: TRBD1 (6 bases). V lost 8 bases and J 3 bases, leaving 17 bases between the germline ends. This CDR3 contains 14 residues. CDR3 region: CASGLGRGVYEQYV. The CDR3 DNA is TGTGCCAGCGGGCTGGGCAGGGGTGTCTACGAGCAGTACGTC.

This clonotype occurred a few times. V gene TRBV6-1 combines with J gene TRBJ2-7, with 7 nucleotides matching TRBD1. This CDR3 has 14 amino acids. CDR1 MNHNS and CDR2 SASEGT come from the germline V gene. Trimming removed 6 bases from V and 0 bases from J; junction bases left unmatched: 5. DNA for the CDR3: TGTGCCAGCAGGGTTAGACAGGGCTCCTACGAGCAGTACTTC. As protein: CASRVRQGSYEQYF.

V gene TRBV20-1 combines with J gene TRBJ2-5; 7 nucleotides line up with TRBD2. CDR1 is DFQATT and CDR2 is SNEGSKA in the germline V gene (reference sequence). V shed 2 bases, J shed 2 bases, and the junction held 5 bases outside the gene matches. This CDR3 has 14 residues. CDR3 amino acids: CSARSGGGQETQYF. CDR3 nucleotides: TGCAGTGCTAGATCGGGAGGCGGTCAAGAGACCCAGTACTTC.

This clonotype appeared many times. The V and J genes are TRBV27 and TRBJ2-1; TRBD2 might be the D (5 bases). Germline CDR1 MNHEY, CDR2 SMNVEV (reference sequence). V was pared by 2 bases and J by 10 bases, with 9 bases between. CDR3 size: 12 residues. The CDR3 nucleotides are TGTGCCAGCAGTTTAAGAGGGTGGGAGCAGTTCTTC. The encoded protein is CASSLRGWEQFF.

In DNA form, the CDR3 reads TGTGCCAGCAGAACGGACAGGGGGTACGAGCAGTACTTC. Translation: CASRTDRGYEQYF. The J gene is TRBJ2-7, the V gene TRBV28, with 10 positions matching TRBD1. Germline CDR1 and CDR2: MDHEN and SYDVKM. V shed 6 bases, J shed 4 bases, and the junction held 3 bases outside the gene matches. This CDR3 spans 13 amino acids.

The chain uses TRBV6-1 and TRBJ2-6, with D unresolved. The CDR3 totals 14 residues. V was shortened by 7 bases and J by 0 bases, with 7 bases between the two germline ends. Germline loops: CDR1 MNHNS, CDR2 SASEGT. The CDR3 region is CASTGISGANVLTF. CDR3 DNA sequence: TGTGCCAGCACCGGAATCTCTGGGGCCAACGTCCTGACTTTC.

This clonotype was picked up a small number of times. The chain couples TRBV20-1 to TRBJ2-2; no clear D gene. This CDR3 spans 12 amino acids. Per the germline V gene, CDR1 is DFQATT and CDR2 is SNEGSKA (reference sequence). V shed 3 bases and J shed 5 bases, with 7 bases lying between them. The CDR3 protein is CSASPLTGELFF. CDR3 DNA sequence: TGCAGTGCTAGTCCTCTAACCGGGGAGCTGTTTTTT.

At least ten counts were recorded for this clonotype. The rearrangement joins TRBV13 to TRBJ2-7; D unclear. Germline V lookup: CDR1 PRHDT, CDR2 FYEKMQ (reference sequence). This CDR3 has 15 residues. Trimming took 0 bases from V and 0 from J, leaving 9 bases between them. The CDR3, as DNA: TGTGCCAGCAGCTTAGGAATAGCTTACTCCTACGAGCAGTACTTC. Its protein product is CASSLGIAYSYEQYF.

This clonotype turned up a few times. This sequence joins TRBV19 and TRBJ2-1, with 10 bases that match TRBD2. V was pared by 5 bases and J by 6 bases, with 4 bases of the junction left unmatched. Per germline, CDR1 LNHDA and CDR2 SQIVND (reference sequence). The CDR3 sequence is 14 residues long. Here the CDR3 DNA reads TGTGCCAGTAGTGTCCTAGCGGGAGCCAATGAGCAGTTCTTC. Translated, it gives CASSVLAGANEQFF.

This clonotype was seen at least ten times. This chain connects TRBV5-6 to TRBJ2-7, with D possibly TRBD2 on 5 matching bases. Trimming took 2 bases from V and 1 from J, leaving 10 bases between them. This CDR3 region has 14 residues. In germline, CDR1 is SGHDT, CDR2 YYEEEE. CDR3 protein: CASSLGGRSYEQYV. The CDR3 nucleotides are TGTGCCAGCAGCTTAGGTGGGAGATCCTACGAGCAGTACGTC.

This clonotype was seen more than once but under ten times. The chain uses TRBV2 and TRBJ2-1, with TRBD2 identical over 13 bases. Trimming took 8 bases from V and 4 from J; bases not matched to a gene: 11. The germline gives CDR1 SNHLY, CDR2 FYNNEI. The CDR3 has 17 amino acids. CDR3 in DNA: TGTGCCAGCTCTGGCGAGACTAGCGGGAGGCCGTACAATGAGCAGTTCTTC. It encodes CASSGETSGRPYNEQFF.

This clonotype came up many times. This chain joins TRBV7-9 and TRBJ2-7; D is unresolved. The V end was cut by 5 bases, the J end by 0 bases, with 11 bases between. The CDR3 has 14 amino acids. From germline, CDR1 is SEHNR and CDR2 FQNEAQ (reference sequence). The CDR3 reads CASSPFTASYEQYF. In DNA, the CDR3 is TGTGCCAGCAGCCCATTTACAGCCTCCTACGAGCAGTACTTC.